The clone carrying this T cell receptor beta chain was counted ten times or more. The antigen remains undetermined. Template switching, a step in the protocol, added a universal primer site, and cDNA carried unique molecular identifiers. In TCRdb, the 5' RACE reads were re-called with MiXCR into one record per CDR3 protein. The data contain 550,000 to 700,000 distinct CDR3 sequences, roughly 9.9% of them singletons. The sample is drawn from a study of identical twins. Study findings and constraints: Reduced insertions were recorded for abundant cord blood beta clonotypes, with no such pattern in memory repertoires.

CDR1 and CDR2 from the germline V gene are SGDLS and YYNGEE. V shed 3 bases and J 8 bases; nucleotides not matched to a gene: 7. This CDR3 contains 14 residues. The donors were all healthy and Caucasian. These data were likewise used in another study, on yellow fever vaccine responses in identical twins. That paper notes: In identical twins, vaccine T cell responses appeared partly shared and partly individual.

The V and J genes are TRBV9 and TRBJ2-1; 8 bases map to TRBD1. This clonotype was obtained from a woman between 18 and 29 years old in good health. Sequenced input: PBMCs. CDR3 region: CASSDSGTGYEQFF. CDR3 coding DNA: TGTGCCAGCAGCGATTCCGGGACAGGCTATGAGCAGTTCTTC.